This T cell receptor (beta chain) was captured in a study of IL-17A CD8 T cells in psoriatic arthritis synovium. With respect to the entire study: The study was designed to define the phenotype, molecular profile and function of synovial IL-17A+CD8+ T cells in the pathogenesis of psoriatic arthritis. Study-wide conclusions, independent of this receptor: Only a few patients were included in the TCR sequencing, a limited sample size that the authors acknowledged. In a couple of patients, many Tc17 clones also appeared in the synovial Tc1 population, producing Morisita overlap indices above 0.75. Some individual clones occupied over 5% of the repertoire, though most synovial CD8+ subsets remained polyclonal. Cells were obtained from synovial fluid rather than synovial tissue, because no psoriatic arthritis synovial tissue samples were available.

Turning to this clone: No antigen is known for it. Base qualities are missing; no much larger clone stands one base away.

Magnetically isolated CD3+ T cells were stimulated approximately 1.4 hours with PMA and ionomycin, then labeled by IL-17A and IFNgamma cytokine secretion assays. Synovial fluid effusions were aspirated from actively inflamed joints of psoriatic arthritis patients. Memory CD8+ T cells in synovial fluid were sorted patient by patient into Tc17 (IL-17A+) cells, bulk memory cells and Tc1 (IL-17A-IFNgamma+) cells in order to compare their TCR repertoires. Psoriatic arthritis patients met the Classification of Psoriatic Arthritis Study Group (CASPAR) criteria. Cells secreting cytokines were also stained with a viability dye and with anti-CD3, CD8, CD14 and CD4 antibodies, then sorted on a BD FACSAria. Sorted CD8+ T cell subsets from the synovial fluid of three patients with psoriatic arthritis were subjected to TCRbeta sequencing. Synovial fluid mononuclear cells were isolated using Lymphoprep and were cryopreserved in liquid nitrogen prior to use. The medium used for cryopreservation had 50% fetal calf serum and about 10% dimethyl sulfoxide.

After DNA extraction (Qiagen), TCRbeta V-D-J rearrangements underwent bias-controlled amplification and then high-throughput sequencing (immunoSEQ; Adaptive Biotech). The paper's data handling went like this. The immunoSEQ Analyzer platform was used for sequence-level analysis of productive sequences. Clonality was calculated as 1 minus Pielou's evenness, with values from 0 (highly polyclonal) to 1 (monoclonal). The Morisita index, ranging from 0 (no similarity) to 1 (complete similarity), was used to quantify repertoire overlap between subsets. In its TCRdb copy, this immuneACCESS table keeps in-frame sequences only and misses some clones. Where compared with another copy, unresolved V genes explain less than half of these, and the others have no known cause. V, J and clone size derive from that table, while D and trimming were established from the DNA sequence. The sample table holds 2,000 or so clones, of which around three quarters were seen once. The leading ten clones occupy around 10% of the sample.

Including the terminal cysteine and phenylalanine, the CDR3 comprises 14 residues. The only DNA kept is the CDR3, 42 bases in frame from the first base. From a lookup of the germline V gene, CDR1 and CDR2 are SGDLS and YYNGEE. Trimming removed 3 bases from V and 1 base from J, leaving 9 bases between the germline ends. The sample consisted of IFN-gamma+ CD8+ T cells from synovial fluid. This sample's cell subset or site label indicates: IL-17A-IFNgamma+ memory CD8+ (Tc1) cells. This sequence was found in a human donor with psoriatic arthritis. This chain joins TRBV9 to TRBJ2-3; the D gene could be TRBD1 or TRBD2, each one agreeing over 5 bases. This receptor carries the CDR3 CASSGVGGTDTQYF. The sequenced DNA is TGTGCCAGCAGCGGGGTGGGGGGCACAGATACGCAGTATTTT.